This T cell receptor (beta chain) was captured in a study of T cells in Graves' hyperthyroidism and ophthalmopathy. Authors of the study amplified TCR beta CDR3 regions from RNA transcripts. First-round RT-PCR targeting the TCR CDR3 was performed with the HTBI primer set. TCRdb re-analysed the multiplex PCR reads in MiXCR, keeping a single row per CDR3 protein. The sample lists 350,000 or so distinct CDR3 sequences, 21% occurring once. This clonotype has a count of ten or more. Trimming took 8 bases from V and 4 from J, leaving 9 bases between them. The CDR3 totals 13 residues. Germline V gives CDR1 SNHLY, CDR2 FYNNEI.

The rearrangement links TRBV2 to TRBJ1-6; a possible D gene is TRBD1 (6 bases). This clonotype was obtained from a woman in her forties or fifties with Graves' hyperthyroidism. The sequencing input was blood. Written as DNA, the CDR3 is TGTGCCAGCCGGGACACTTATAATTCACCCCTCCACTTT. Its translation is CASRDTYNSPLHF.